A selection of T cell receptor beta chains follows, all from one sample in a study of T cells in localized non-small cell lung cancer. Clones were read by immunoSEQ multiplex PCR, and TCRdb kept only the in-frame ones, dropping some. The profile covers over 65,000 clones, with about 88% appearing a single time and under 1.5% taken by the ten largest. The sequenced sample was peripheral blood, obtained before any cancer treatment. These receptors were collected from a female donor older than 55 with stage I lung adenocarcinoma. The CDR3 runs from the conserved cysteine through the conserved F or W. A D gene is named only where the DNA matches it firmly. Clone size is not always given. Where it is, it says once, few, many or a class for expanded clones.

clone_size: NA; v_call: TRBV4-2; d_call: NA; j_call: TRBJ1-2; cdr3_nt: TGTGCCAGCAGCCAAGCCGAAAGACCGAGGAGTCATGGCTACACCTTC; cdr3_aa: CASSQAERPRSHGYTF
clone_size: NA; v_call: TRBV5-1; d_call: NA; j_call: TRBJ2-3; cdr3_nt: TGCGCCAGCAGCTTGGGCTCTGACGGAGAGTATTTT; cdr3_aa: CASSLGSDGEYF
clone_size: once; v_call: TRBV4-3; d_call: NA; j_call: TRBJ2-2; cdr3_nt: TGCGCCAGCAGCCAAGAAAGAGCCACCGGGGAGCTGTTTTTT; cdr3_aa: CASSQERATGELFF
clone_size: NA; v_call: TRBV25-1; d_call: TRBD1; j_call: TRBJ1-2; cdr3_nt: TGTGCCAGCAGTGACCTCAGACAGGGTGAGAAGAATGGCTACACCTTC; cdr3_aa: CASSDLRQGEKNGYTF
clone_size: NA; v_call: TRBV5-1; d_call: NA; j_call: TRBJ1-3; cdr3_nt: TGCGCCAGCAGCTTGGCAGGGCAGTCTGGAAACACCATATATTTT; cdr3_aa: CASSLAGQSGNTIYF
clone_size: NA; v_call: TRBV10-2; d_call: TRBD1; j_call: TRBJ2-7; cdr3_nt: TGCGCCAGCAGTGAGTCGCCCAGGGGGCTCTACGAGCAGTACTTC; cdr3_aa: CASSESPRGLYEQYF
clone_size: NA; v_call: TRBV4-2; d_call: NA; j_call: TRBJ1-3; cdr3_nt: TGTGCCAGCAGCCAGGACGTACAGGGTTGGCGAAACACCATATATTTT; cdr3_aa: CASSQDVQGWRNTIYF
clone_size: NA; v_call: TRBV28; d_call: NA; j_call: TRBJ1-4; cdr3_nt: TGTGCCAGCAGTTTTTCGGGGGCTGGTTCCCAAGAAAAACTGTTTTTT; cdr3_aa: CASSFSGAGSQEKLFF
clone_size: NA; v_call: TRBV5-1; d_call: NA; j_call: TRBJ2-7; cdr3_nt: TGCGCCAGCAGCTTGGACGGGGGAGCCTACGAGCAGTACTTC; cdr3_aa: CASSLDGGAYEQYF
clone_size: NA; v_call: TRBV5-4; d_call: NA; j_call: TRBJ2-3; cdr3_nt: TGTGCCAGCAGCTCCGGGGCTGGCACAGATACGCAGTATTTT; cdr3_aa: CASSSGAGTDTQYF
clone_size: NA; v_call: TRBV9; d_call: NA; j_call: TRBJ2-7; cdr3_nt: TGTGCCAGCGTGCCAGAGCAGTACTTC; cdr3_aa: CASVPEQYF
clone_size: NA; v_call: TRBV9; d_call: NA; j_call: TRBJ1-1; cdr3_nt: TGTGCCAGCACTCGTAACACCGAGAACACTGAAGCTTTCTTT; cdr3_aa: CASTRNTENTEAFF
clone_size: NA; v_call: TRBV4-1; d_call: NA; j_call: TRBJ1-3; cdr3_nt: TGCGCCAGCAGCCAGCACGACGCGAGCTCTGGAAACACCATATATTTT; cdr3_aa: CASSQHDASSGNTIYF
clone_size: NA; v_call: TRBV6-1; d_call: TRBD1; j_call: TRBJ2-7; cdr3_nt: TGTGCCAGCAGTGAACCGGGACAGACCTATAGACAGGGCTACGAGCAGTACTTC; cdr3_aa: CASSEPGQTYRQGYEQYF
clone_size: NA; v_call: TRBV5-1; d_call: NA; j_call: TRBJ2-2; cdr3_nt: TGCGCCAGCAGCTTTTTAGAAATGAACACCGGGGAGCTGTTTTTT; cdr3_aa: CASSFLEMNTGELFF
clone_size: NA; v_call: TRBV5-8; d_call: NA; j_call: TRBJ2-1; cdr3_nt: TGTGCCAGCAGCTTGGTGCTAGCCCCCTTCACCCACAATGAGCAGTTCTTC; cdr3_aa: CASSLVLAPFTHNEQFF
clone_size: NA; v_call: TRBV27; d_call: TRBD1; j_call: TRBJ2-4; cdr3_nt: TGTGCCAGCAGTTTATATGGGGACAGGGGCTTTCTAGCCAAAAACATTCAGTACTTC; cdr3_aa: CASSLYGDRGFLAKNIQYF